Sequencing of this T cell receptor (beta chain) was carried out in a study of blood T cell repertoires in COVID-19. Study information: The study drew acute and convalescent COVID-19 samples from the United States, Italy and Spain. The cDNA or gDNA used as material had been derived from T cells, B-cell-depleted T cells, or PBMCs.

V was trimmed by 2 bases and J by 10 bases, leaving 15 bases between them. In germline, CDR1 is MNHEY, CDR2 SVGAGI. The CDR3 sequence is 15 residues long. In the original processing: Estimation of nucleated cell counts relied on the amplification of reference gene primers. Sequencing used immunoSEQ multiplex PCR; TCRdb keeps in-frame clones, though not all of them. V, J and clone size are taken as reported in that table, and D and trimming were inferred from the DNA itself. The sample has some 25,000 clones; roughly 84% are singletons. The chain links TRBV6-5 to TRBJ1-6, with a weak D call TRBD1 (6 bases). Sequencing used peripheral blood. This receptor was identified in a man in his forties or fifties with active COVID-19. CDR3 sequence (DNA): TGTGCCAGCAGTTACGGCGGCAGGGGCTACTCACCCCTCCACTTT. Translating it yields CASSYGGRGYSPLHF.